These 19 T cell receptor beta chains originate from one sample sequenced in a study of shared clonotypes between healthy human individuals. Data came from immunoSEQ multiplex PCR; TCRdb stores just in-frame clones and leaves some out. The sample consists of around 610,000 clones, 90% to 97% of them appearing once. CD8 cells classed as naive were CD45RO-negative and positively selected for CCR7, excluding terminally differentiated effector memory CD45RA+ cells. Sequences were obtained from naive CD8+ T cells sorted from blood. These receptors were collected from a woman in her 30s in good health.

Turning to this clone: This sample includes further DNA sequences coding for the same CDR3. The chain uses TRBV4-1 and TRBJ2-2, with D uncertain. The CDR3 loop spans 14 amino acids. The V end lost 1 base, the J end lost 6 bases, and 9 bases lay between the germline ends. Looked up from germline, CDR1 is MGHRA and CDR2 is YSYEKL. The chain's CDR3 is CASSQGPLAGELFF. The CDR3 region has the DNA TGCGCCAGCAGCCAAGGGCCCCTGGCCGGGGAGCTGTTTTTT.

CDR3 nucleotides: TGTGCCAGTATGGAGGACAGCTTGAACACTGAAGCTTTCTTT. Its translation is CASMEDSLNTEAFF. V is TRBV19 and J is TRBJ1-1, with a tentative D call TRBD1 (6 bases). Germline CDR1 is LNHDA and CDR2 is SQIVND (reference sequence). V was trimmed by 7 bases and J by 0 bases, leaving 12 bases between them. The CDR3 length is 14 residues.

The rearrangement uses TRBV11-2 and TRBJ2-5; D gene ambiguous. Germline V lookup: CDR1 SGHAT, CDR2 FQNNGV. The CDR3 totals 14 residues. The V end lost 1 base, the J end lost 2 bases, and 8 bases lay between the germline ends. The CDR3 DNA reads TGTGCCAGCAGCTTAGGGATGGGGCAAGAGACCCAGTACTTC. Encoded protein: CASSLGMGQETQYF.

This clone was found once. The chain recombines TRBV28 with TRBJ2-5; D call uncertain. CDR3 length: 13 residues. Germline V gene data show CDR1 as MDHEN and CDR2 as SYDVKM. Trimming stripped 2 bases from V and 2 bases from J, with 6 bases between. The CDR3 here is CASSLESQETQYF. CDR3 in DNA: TGTGCCAGCAGTTTAGAGTCTCAAGAGACCCAGTACTTC.

V is TRBV27 and J is TRBJ2-7; 13 bases are a match to TRBD2. CDR3 length: 19 residues. The germline gives CDR1 MNHEY, CDR2 SMNVEV (reference sequence). J lost 3 bases, V lost 5 bases, and 16 bases had no gene match. CDR3 in DNA: TGTGCCAGCAGTGCTCTAAGACTAGCGGGAGGCCTAAACCGCTACGAGCAGTACTTC. Protein: CASSALRLAGGLNRYEQYF.

The chain has TRBV7-9 and TRBJ1-1, with D tentatively TRBD1 (6 bases). This CDR3 spans 11 amino acids. The germline V and J ends were trimmed by 8 bases and 10 bases, with 14 bases remaining between them. Germline V gives CDR1 SEHNR, CDR2 FQNEAQ (reference sequence). Here the CDR3 DNA reads TGTGCCAGCGGGGGCCGAATTGGAGCTTTCTTT. It translates to CASGGRIGAFF.

V is TRBV28 and J is TRBJ2-7; D is ambiguous. The germline V and J ends were trimmed by 3 bases and 6 bases, with 12 bases remaining between them. CDR3 length: 13 residues. Germline CDR1 reads MDHEN; CDR2 reads SYDVKM. CDR3: CASSLEPRTEQYF. The CDR3 nucleotides are TGTGCCAGCAGTTTGGAGCCCCGCACCGAGCAGTACTTC. The full variable domain, completed using reference TRBV28 and TRBJ2-7, is DVKVTQSSRYLVKRTGEKVFLECVQDMDHENMFWYRQDPGLGLRLIYFSYDVKMKEKGDIPEGYSVSREKKERFSLILESASTNQTSMYLCASSLEPRTEQYFGPGTRLTVT.

The V gene is TRBV11-3, the J gene TRBJ1-6, with a weak D call TRBD1 (5 bases). CDR1 is SGHNT, CDR2 YENEEA, per germline. Deletions cut 2 bases from V and 7 bases from J, with 9 bases between. CDR3 length: 14 residues. The CDR3 is CASSLPGLNSPLHF. The CDR3 DNA is TGTGCCAGCAGCTTACCAGGGTTGAATTCACCCCTCCACTTT.

The rearrangement joins TRBV9 to TRBJ2-7, with 10 positions matching TRBD2. Trimming took 0 bases from V and 7 from J; bases not matched to a gene: 13. Germline-derived CDR1 and CDR2 are SGDLS and YYNGEE. This CDR3 spans 17 amino acids. The CDR3 is CASSVGPLAGVSVEQYF. Here the CDR3 DNA reads TGTGCCAGCAGCGTAGGCCCCCTAGCGGGAGTTAGCGTAGAGCAGTACTTC.

The genes are TRBV5-4 and TRBJ2-3, with TRBD2 identical over 9 bases. V shed 4 bases, J shed 4 bases, and the junction held 7 bases outside the gene matches. Germline V gene lookup returns CDR1 SGHNT and CDR2 YYREEE (reference sequence). This CDR3 contains 15 residues. CDR3 in amino acids: CASSRSGGVSDTQYF. CDR3 nucleotide sequence: TGTGCCAGCAGCCGTAGCGGGGGAGTATCAGATACGCAGTATTTT.

This chain joins TRBV27 and TRBJ2-3, with TRBD2 matching 7 bases. Germline CDR1 MNHEY, CDR2 SMNVEV (reference sequence). V shed 4 bases, J shed 4 bases, and the junction held 11 bases outside the gene matches. The CDR3 extends over 16 amino acids. CDR3 nucleotide sequence: TGTGCCAGCAGTTCTAACCGGGACTATACTCCAGATACGCAGTATTTT. This encodes CASSSNRDYTPDTQYF.

V and J are TRBV30 and TRBJ1-1, with TRBD1 matching over 7 bases. The germline V gene has CDR1 GTSNPN and CDR2 SVGIG (reference sequence). CDR3 length: 16 residues. V lost 2 bases to trimming and J lost 1 base; unmatched junction nucleotides: 10. The CDR3 nucleotides read TGTGCCTGGAGTCCGATACCCGACAGGGAGAACACTGAAGCTTTCTTT. It is translated as CAWSPIPDRENTEAFF.

V usage is TRBV29-1 and J usage is TRBJ2-7; D uncertain. Trimming removed 5 bases at V and 0 bases at J, with 11 bases between. The CDR3 has 13 residues. Germline CDR1 and CDR2: SQVTM and ANQGSEA. CDR3 coding DNA: TGCAGCGTTCGCGACGGACGCTCCTACGAGCAGTACTTC. Protein sequence: CSVRDGRSYEQYF.

This clone was detected once. CDR3 sequence reads: CASSDIPGYRGGYNEQFF. The CDR3 bases are TGTGCCAGCAGTGATATCCCCGGCTATCGAGGGGGGTACAATGAGCAGTTCTTC. The chain uses TRBV2 and TRBJ2-1; D assignment may be TRBD1 or TRBD2 (6 bases each). CDR1 SNHLY and CDR2 FYNNEI come from the germline V gene. The ends were cut back, 3 bases at V and 4 bases at J, with 22 bases in the middle. The length of the CDR3 is 18 residues.

This clone was observed a single time. The chain couples TRBV5-1 to TRBJ2-2; TRBD1 is a possible D gene (6 bases). The CDR3 contains 14 residues. The V gene lost 4 bases and the J gene lost 1 base, with 8 bases spanning the gap. Germline V gene data show CDR1 as SGHRS and CDR2 as YFSETQ. CDR3 loop: CASSPQGNTGELFF. The CDR3 DNA follows: TGCGCCAGCAGCCCACAGGGGAACACCGGGGAGCTGTTTTTT.

The gene calls are TRBV11-3 and TRBJ2-7; possibly TRBD1 for D (5 bases). The CDR3 sequence is 15 residues long. The germline V gene has CDR1 SGHNT and CDR2 YENEEA. V lost 3 bases and J 0 bases, leaving 12 bases between the germline ends. CDR3: CASSLTRASSYEQYF. CDR3 sequence (DNA): TGTGCCAGCAGCTTGACCAGGGCTAGCTCCTACGAGCAGTACTTC.

The genes are TRBV5-1 and TRBJ2-1; TRBD1 agrees at 11 bases. With 1 base clipped from V and 6 bases from J, the junction kept 9 bases outside the gene matches. Germline V lookup: CDR1 SGHRS, CDR2 YFSETQ. The CDR3 covers 17 residues. The CDR3 loop reads CASSLWGQGEVGNEQFF. The CDR3 nucleotides read TGCGCCAGCAGCTTGTGGGGACAGGGGGAAGTCGGCAATGAGCAGTTCTTC.

This sequence joins TRBV27 and TRBJ1-5; a weak D match, TRBD1 (6 bases). The CDR3 contains 14 residues. V was shortened by 3 bases and J by 7 bases, with 13 bases between the two germline ends. Germline lookup yields CDR1 MNHEY and CDR2 SMNVEV (reference sequence). This CDR3 reads CASSLGHRTQPQHF. CDR3 DNA sequence: TGTGCCAGCAGTTTGGGACATAGGACCCAGCCCCAGCATTTT.

The chain joins TRBV16 to TRBJ2-7; D may be TRBD1 or TRBD2 (5 bases each). Germline loops: CDR1 KGHSY, CDR2 FQNENV. Trimming took 0 bases from V and 4 from J, leaving 10 bases between them. This CDR3 has 14 residues. The DNA of the CDR3 is TGTGCCAGCAGCCAATCGGGGGTGAGTTACGAGCAGTACTTC. Translated, it gives CASSQSGVSYEQYF.